The entry that follows covers one T cell receptor (beta chain) sequence. Its antigen has not been determined. No much larger clonotype is one base removed from it; base qualities were not supplied. This entry is derived from a study of cytomegalovirus exposure and HLA in healthy donors (dated by TCRdb to 2016 to 2017). With regard to the full study: An earlier analysis of roughly 630 of the donors reported 250 to 350 Gb of sequence data and 120 million or so unique TCR beta sequences from about 179 million T cells. Besides the first cohort of 666 subjects, a separate validation cohort made up of roughly 120 different subjects was used. The study used immunosequencing to profile the T cell repertoires of several hundred subjects and linked those repertoires to cytomegalovirus serostatus. All discovery cohort repertoires had been generated on a single sequencing platform. The later analysis used no new phenotypic data to find candidate immune exposures, relying instead on TCR beta sequences and their occurrence across donors. The study combined high-throughput TCR immunosequencing, statistical association of individual TCRs with disease status, and machine learning to predict cytomegalovirus infection status. Among the approximately 400 genotyped donors, 81% belonged to the genetic ancestry cluster associated with self-reported Caucasian donors. Roughly 300 gigabases of sequencing data and approximately 85 million unique TCR sequences were included in an early release covering about 700 HLA-typed donors. Roughly 5 DR-DQ haplotypes were handled as single units for association and clustering, since linkage in the cohort was strong. An earlier analysis of several hundred of the donors applied high-throughput TCR beta sequencing to assess whether each TCR beta V gene segment acted as functional or pseudogenic. Donor age, sex, ethnicity and CMV serostatus were collected together with the repertoire data. Typing coverage varied by locus: roughly 620-640 donors for A, B, C, DRB1 and DQB1; more than 500 for DQA1; some 610 for DPA1; about 450 for DPB1. A later genetic analysis took genome-wide SNP genotypes for about 55% of the roughly 700 donors and used that subset as a discovery cohort. Both class I and class II loci were covered by HLA typing, at four-digit resolution. In a later analysis, previously published TCR beta repertoires from roughly 710 donors were re-analyzed and high-resolution HLA genotyping was added so that TCR occurrence patterns could be studied. The aim of the study was to test whether cataloging public T cell receptors could identify signatures of past pathogen exposure. On average, approximately 250,000 unique TCR beta nucleotide sequences were sequenced per donor among some 420 genotyped donors of the cohort, with 15% to 20% of those sequences being non-productive.

The CDR3 runs 14 amino acids, cysteine and phenylalanine included. Just CDR3 DNA is preserved here, 42 bases in frame from base 1. Via the germline V gene, CDR1 is MNHNS and CDR2 SASEGT. Trimmed from V: 4 bases; trimmed from J: 5 bases; junction bases lacking a gene match: 6. The library was built by means of the immunoSEQ multiplex PCR assay. For the multiplex PCR, a mixture combining 60 forward primers for TCR Vbeta segments and 13 reverse primers for TCR Jbeta segments was used. The CDR3 region of rearranged TCR beta genes was amplified from genomic DNA with a multiplex PCR assay. On the Illumina HiSeq System, the amplified TCR beta libraries were sequenced as 87-base-pair reads. The paper's data handling went like this. A later analysis counted approximately 76 million unique TCR beta chains across the 550 to 700 repertoires, and roughly 11 million of these chains were shared by at least two donors. Raw reads were error-corrected and collapsed into unique sequences with a nearest-neighbor algorithm that merged closely related sequences to remove PCR and sequencing errors. To assign V, D and J gene segments, CDR3 sequences were aligned to IMGT reference sequences. For a sequence to be retained, a match of at least six nucleotides was required to both a V gene segment and a J gene segment. Rearrangements were called productive when the CDR3 lacked stop codons and stayed in frame with V and J; all others were non-productive. Following IMGT convention, CDR3 was defined as the stretch from the second conserved V-encoded cysteine to the conserved J-encoded phenylalanine. Sequences without an unambiguous match to a single V gene segment were excluded from the earlier analysis of 587 of the donors. An earlier analysis of 587 of the donors called V segments functional above 56.7% productive rearrangements and segregating when the between-donor standard deviation exceeded 5%. A statistical classification framework was developed to diagnose cytomegalovirus status using the catalog of TCR beta chain sequences. V and J gene assignment, in a later analysis, came from comparing TCR nucleotide sequences with IMGT/GENE-DB human TR gene sequences. The TCRdist pipeline was used in a later analysis to assign CDR3 sequences and most-parsimonious VDJ recombination scenarios. In a later analysis, every TCR beta chain was defined by the combination of its CDR3 amino acid sequence and its V-gene family, and reads without a unique V-gene family were dropped. A later analysis removed 592 highly shared, low-generation-probability nucleotide sequences to deal with suspected cross-contamination and a sequencing artifact. In a later analysis, a clonal expansion index for each public chain was calculated from normalized within-repertoire ranks of inferred template counts. A later analysis computed generation probabilities with a VDJ recombination model fitted to out-of-frame rearrangements, and checked the results against IGoR. A later analysis scored TCR-TCR, TCR-HLA and TCR-CMV co-occurrence with hypergeometric tests, applying a repertoire-size bias correction to TCR pairs. To estimate false discovery rates, a later analysis permuted the HLA or CMV assignments 20 times. In a later analysis, co-occurring TCRs were grouped with DBSCAN, and TCRdist sequence similarity was added when clustering was performed within HLA-allele-positive subsets. Repertoires with fewer than 30,000 or more than 120,000 public chains were left out of co-occurrence clustering, as were five repertoires with anomalous nucleotide sharing. The table was pulled from immuneACCESS by TCRdb, which kept in-frame rearrangements only. Such tables lose some clones; where checked, under half of the loss comes from unresolved V genes, and the rest has no known cause. V, J and clone size reflect that table, while D and trimming were determined from the DNA. In all, the sample holds 150,000 to 200,000 clones, and approximately 80% of those were seen once. The ten largest make up around 15% of the sample.

Results the study describes overall, beyond this receptor: Specific HLA alleles were associated with over 15,000 TCR beta sequences at a false discovery rate of 0.05 in a later analysis. A further reported finding was that TCR beta sequences accurately predicted the HLA-A and HLA-B alleles for most subjects in the first cohort. The 87-base-pair reads could not distinguish some IMGT-functional V segments, including TRBV6-2 and TRBV6-3, so those segments were excluded. According to a later analysis, TCR association rates differed among HLA loci, with DRB1 alleles showing the most associated TCRs and HLA-C alleles showing the fewest. According to a later analysis, most CMV-associated TCR beta chains appeared to be HLA-restricted, and the HLA associations seemed to be driven largely by CMV exposure. In a later genetic analysis, fewer N-insertions in productive TCRs were reported among donors in an Asian-associated ancestry cluster than the approximately 670-donor mean. In an earlier analysis of approximately 590 of the donors, most TCR beta V segments appeared in productive rearrangements about 87% or about 30% of the time, broadly matching IMGT annotations. Assigning TCR associations to individual alleles was difficult when HLA alleles, especially DR and DQ, strongly co-occurred. The classifier was reported to diagnose cytomegalovirus status with high specificity and sensitivity in both the original and validation cohorts. This cohort had only TCR beta chains sequenced, and the lack of alpha or paired-chain data limited which features could be detected. Immune exposure information for the cohort was limited to CMV serostatus. The presence/absence analyses assumed that sequencing depth was roughly uniform across donors, and that assumption may not be true. Several of the top co-occurrence clusters appeared to be linked to parvovirus B19, influenza, CMV and Epstein-Barr virus, according to a later analysis. A cluster of highly shared sequence variants was judged likely to be a technical artifact of the sequencing pipeline. The study gave a list of 150 to 200 TCR beta chains associated with cytomegalovirus. Correlated functional status among segregating V segments might be attributable to linkage disequilibrium, but an unknown experimental factor could not be ruled out. It was suggested by the authors that the approach could potentially be generalized to other disease states and immunological phenotypes. In a later analysis, HLA-associated TCR beta chains showed more clonal expansion and lower generation probabilities than non-associated chains that were equally common. HLA typing was unavailable for some donors at each locus, so association tests used only the typed subset. An association between a missense DCLRE1C variant and V-gene and J-gene trimming of TCR beta chains was found in a later genetic analysis and replicated in an independent cohort. In vitro tests confirmed that three of the cytomegalovirus-associated TCR beta chains recognize cytomegalovirus antigens. Around 16 rarely observed V segments, including chromosome 9 orphons, were excluded from the earlier analysis of just under 600 of the donors because counts were too low. Most TCR sequences were observed very rarely across donors, whereas some public TCRs were present in many individuals.

In total, approximately 700 healthy bone marrow donors made up the cohort. At the time of sampling, every cohort member was nominally healthy, though immune exposures that went unrecorded were likely present. The donor tested CMV seronegative and was one of the 352 seronegative cohort members. A peripheral blood sample was collected from each donor, and TCR beta sequencing was performed on peripheral blood mononuclear cells. The Qiagen DNeasy Blood Extraction Kit was used to extract genomic DNA from the blood cell samples. The clonotype comes from a woman between 40 and 55 years old in good health and CMV-seronegative. Recombination connected TRBV6-1 to TRBJ2-5; 8 middle bases align to TRBD1. The sequenced sample was PBMCs. The bases are TGTGCCAGCAGTGTCGACAGGGGCTGGGAGACCCAGTACTTC. Translated, it reads CASSVDRGWETQYF.